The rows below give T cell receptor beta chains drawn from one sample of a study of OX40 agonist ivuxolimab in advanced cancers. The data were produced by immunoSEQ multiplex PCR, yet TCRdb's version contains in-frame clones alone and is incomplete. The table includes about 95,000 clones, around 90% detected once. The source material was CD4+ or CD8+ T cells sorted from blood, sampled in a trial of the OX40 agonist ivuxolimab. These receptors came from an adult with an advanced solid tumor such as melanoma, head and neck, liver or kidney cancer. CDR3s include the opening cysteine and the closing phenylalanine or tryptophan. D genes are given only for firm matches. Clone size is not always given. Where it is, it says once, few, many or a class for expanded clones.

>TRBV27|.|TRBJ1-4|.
CASRPGTSEKLFF
TGTGCCAGCAGACCCGGGACTAGTGAAAAACTGTTTTTT
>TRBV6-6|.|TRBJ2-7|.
CASSYSAEQYF
TGTGCCAGCAGTTACTCTGCCGAGCAGTACTTC
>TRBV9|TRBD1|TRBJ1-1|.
CASSPGTGIMNTEAFF
TGTGCCAGCAGCCCTGGGACAGGGATTATGAACACTGAAGCTTTCTTT
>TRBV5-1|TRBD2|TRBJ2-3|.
CASSFGTSGSTDTQYF
TGCGCCAGCAGCTTTGGGACTAGCGGGAGCACAGATACGCAGTATTTT
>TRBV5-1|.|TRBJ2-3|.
CASSLGLAGTDTQYF
TGCGCCAGCAGCCTTGGATTAGCTGGGACAGATACGCAGTATTTT
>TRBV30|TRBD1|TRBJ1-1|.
CAWDRGQKTEAFF
TGTGCCTGGGACAGGGGGCAGAAAACTGAAGCTTTCTTT
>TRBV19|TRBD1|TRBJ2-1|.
CASSTIRAQPGGQFF
TGTGCCAGTAGTACAATCAGGGCGCAGCCAGGGGGTCAGTTCTTC
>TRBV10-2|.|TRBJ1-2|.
CASSGAGTDYGYTF
TGCGCCAGCAGTGGGGCAGGGACGGACTATGGCTACACCTTC
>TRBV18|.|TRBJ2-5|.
CASSPMGMAETQYF
TGTGCCAGCTCGCCAATGGGGATGGCCGAGACCCAGTACTTC
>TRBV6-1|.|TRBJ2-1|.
CASIKKSSYNEQFF
TGTGCCAGCATTAAGAAAAGCTCCTACAATGAGCAGTTCTTC
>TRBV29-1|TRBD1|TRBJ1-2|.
CSVGQGQGYGYTF
TGCAGCGTTGGACAGGGACAGGGTTATGGCTACACCTTC
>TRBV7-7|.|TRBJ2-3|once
CASSQSGGTDTQYF
TGTGCTAGCAGCCAAAGCGGAGGCACAGATACGCAGTATTTT
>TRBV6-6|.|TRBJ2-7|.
CASSYAGYEQYF
TGTGCCAGCAGTTACGCGGGCTACGAGCAGTACTTC
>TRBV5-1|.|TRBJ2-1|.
CASSPGATNEQFF
TGCGCCAGCAGCCCCGGGGCGACCAATGAGCAGTTCTTC
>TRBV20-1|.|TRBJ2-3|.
CSASWGDTQYF
TGCAGTGCTAGTTGGGGAGATACGCAGTATTTT
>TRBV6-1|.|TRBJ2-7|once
CASNSGQTYEQYF
TGTGCCAGCAATTCTGGACAAACCTACGAGCAGTACTTC
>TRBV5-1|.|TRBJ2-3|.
CASNVGDLSTDTQYF
TGCGCCAGCAATGTCGGGGACCTGAGCACAGATACGCAGTATTTT
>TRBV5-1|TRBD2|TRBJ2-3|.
CASSLPSGRGTDTQYF
TGCGCCAGCAGCCTACCCAGCGGGAGAGGCACAGATACGCAGTATTTT
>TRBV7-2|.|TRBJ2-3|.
CASSRGSYTQYF
TGTGCCAGCAGCCGGGGGTCCTATACGCAGTATTTT
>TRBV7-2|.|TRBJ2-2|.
CASRTANTGELFF
TGTGCCAGCAGGACGGCGAACACCGGGGAGCTGTTTTTT
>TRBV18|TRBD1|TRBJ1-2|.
CASSSTGSYGYTF
TGTGCCAGCTCATCGACAGGGTCCTATGGCTACACCTTC
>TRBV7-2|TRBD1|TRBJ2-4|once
CASSLTGVPQYF
TGTGCCAGCAGCTTAACAGGGGTGCCTCAGTACTTC
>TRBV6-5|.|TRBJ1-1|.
CASSYSGTNTEAFF
TGTGCCAGCAGTTACTCGGGGACGAACACTGAAGCTTTCTTT
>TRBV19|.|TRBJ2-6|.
CASSIALSGANVLTF
TGTGCCAGTAGTATAGCCCTCTCTGGGGCCAACGTCCTGACTTTC
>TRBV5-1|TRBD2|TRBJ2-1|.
CASSLGGRALYNEQFF
TGCGCCAGCAGCTTAGGCGGGAGGGCCCTCTACAATGAGCAGTTCTTC
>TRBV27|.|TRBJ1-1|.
CASSLGTANTEAFF
TGTGCCAGCAGTTTAGGGACTGCTAACACTGAAGCTTTCTTT
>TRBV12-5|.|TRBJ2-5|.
CASGSPEGPSDRQQETQYF
TGTGCTAGTGGTTCACCGGAGGGTCCCTCGGACAGACAACAAGAGACCCAGTACTTC
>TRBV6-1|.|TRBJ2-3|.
CATSRVAGGGDTQYF
TGTGCCACCTCCCGGGTGGCAGGAGGGGGAGATACGCAGTATTTT
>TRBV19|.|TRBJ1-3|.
CASGRTESGNTIYF
TGTGCCAGTGGTAGGACAGAGTCTGGAAACACCATATATTTT
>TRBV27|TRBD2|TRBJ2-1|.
CASSPTPGLAGVMLGNEQFF
TGTGCCAGCAGTCCTACCCCGGGACTAGCGGGAGTGATGTTAGGGAATGAGCAGTTCTTC
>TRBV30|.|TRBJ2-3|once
CAWSKGLANTDTQYF
TGTGCCTGGAGTAAGGGTCTAGCGAACACAGATACGCAGTATTTT
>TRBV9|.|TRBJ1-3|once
CASSASRVVGGNTIYF
TGTGCCAGCAGCGCCTCACGGGTGGTGGGAGGAAACACCATATATTTT
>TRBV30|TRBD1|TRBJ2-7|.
CAWTSGGDEQYF
TGTGCCTGGACTTCAGGGGGCGACGAGCAGTACTTC
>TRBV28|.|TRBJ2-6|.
CASSFSGANVLTF
TGTGCCAGCAGTTTCTCTGGGGCCAACGTCCTGACTTTC
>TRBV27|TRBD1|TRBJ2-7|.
CASSPDRGPYEQYF
TGTGCCAGCAGTCCAGACAGGGGTCCCTACGAGCAGTACTTC